This passage covers 25 T cell receptor beta chains from one sample sequenced in a study of regulatory T cells. Whole-study findings and limits: In CD3G-deficient patients, conventional CD4+ T cells were enriched for hydrophobic CDR3 residues at positions 6 and 7.

The PCR used 52 TRBV and 13 TRBJ primers. Using immunoSEQ multiplex PCR, the repertoire was profiled, and TCRdb retains in-frame clones only, with some absent. Of tens of thousands of clones listed, approximately 89% are singletons. The antigens for these receptors are not known. The sequenced material came from conventional CD4+ T cells sorted from blood. The receptors shown here come from a young adult with CD3G deficiency.

This chain uses TRBV28 with TRBJ1-2; D perhaps matches TRBD1 (5 bases). Trimming shortened V by 0 bases and J by 8 bases, and 16 bases separated the two germline ends. Germline CDR1 reads MDHEN; CDR2 reads SYDVKM. The CDR3 extends over 15 amino acids. The DNA for the CDR3 is TGTGCCAGCAGTTTATGGGGGCGAGACTTAGGAGGCTACACCTTC. Translation gives CASSLWGRDLGGYTF.

This chain joins TRBV4-1 and TRBJ2-6; unclear D gene. Germline V CDR1 and CDR2: MGHRA, YSYEKL. The CDR3 has 16 residues. V gave up 1 base and J gave up 4 bases, with 11 bases separating them. CDR3 sequence reads: CASSQVGSSGANVLTF. CDR3 sequence (DNA): TGCGCCAGCAGCCAAGTCGGTAGTTCGGGGGCCAACGTCCTGACTTTC.

The J gene is TRBJ2-7, the V gene TRBV28, with D possibly matching TRBD2 (5 bases). Looked up from germline, CDR1 is MDHEN and CDR2 is SYDVKM. The V end lost 4 bases, the J end lost 7 bases, and 11 bases lay between the germline ends. The CDR3 runs 12 residues. The CDR3 spells CASSYQTGEQYF. CDR3 coding DNA: TGTGCCAGCAGTTACCAAACGGGGGAGCAGTACTTC.

The chain recombines TRBV28 with TRBJ2-1; 7 bases match TRBD2. J was trimmed by 2 bases and V by 9 bases; bases with no gene match: 4. This CDR3 has 13 amino acids. The germline V gene encodes CDR1 MDHEN and CDR2 SYDVKM. As DNA, the CDR3 is TGTGCCAGTCAGGCGGGGGCCTACAATGAGCAGTTCTTC. This codes for CASQAGAYNEQFF.

The gene calls are TRBV7-9 and TRBJ2-5; 9 bases line up with TRBD1. The CDR3 is 16 residues long. Germline CDR1 and CDR2: SEHNR and FQNEAQ (reference sequence). After removal of 3 bases from V and 5 bases from J, the junction contained 10 bases not matched to a gene. The CDR3, as DNA: TGTGCCAGCAGCTTCACCGGGACAGGGAATGGGGAGACCCAGTACTTC. Encoded protein: CASSFTGTGNGETQYF. Combining the CDR3 with reference TRBV7-9 and TRBJ2-5 gives the whole variable domain DTGVSQNPRHKITKRGQNVTFRCDPISEHNRLYWYRQTLGQGPEFLTYFQNEAQLEKSRLLSDRFSAERPKGSFSTLEIQRTEQGDSAMYLCASSFTGTGNGETQYFGPGTRLLVL.

CDR3 in amino acids: CASSPSAAAYEQYF. The CDR3 region has the DNA TGTGCCAGCAGCCCCAGCGCCGCGGCCTACGAGCAGTACTTC. The J gene is TRBJ2-7, the V gene TRBV7-9; D not certain. The V and J ends lost 5 bases and 2 bases respectively, with 13 bases between them. Germline V CDR1 and CDR2: SEHNR, FQNEAQ (reference sequence). The CDR3 loop spans 14 amino acids. Based on the CDR3 plus reference TRBV7-9 and TRBJ2-7, the full variable domain is DTGVSQNPRHKITKRGQNVTFRCDPISEHNRLYWYRQTLGQGPEFLTYFQNEAQLEKSRLLSDRFSAERPKGSFSTLEIQRTEQGDSAMYLCASSPSAAAYEQYFGPGTRLTVT.

The chain joins TRBV5-1 to TRBJ1-1; 8 bases are a match to TRBD1. After removal of 4 bases from V and 4 bases from J, the junction contained 9 bases not matched to a gene. This CDR3 spans 15 amino acids. The germline V gene has CDR1 SGHRS and CDR2 YFSETQ. CDR3 nucleotide sequence: TGCGCCAGCAGCGAGAGACAGGGGCCCGGCACTGAAGCTTTCTTT. Translated: CASSERQGPGTEAFF.

The chain employs TRBV18 and TRBJ2-2, with D uncertain. From germline, CDR1 is KGHSH and CDR2 LQKENI. V shed 3 bases and J shed 0 bases, with 8 bases lying between them. The CDR3 is 15 residues long. The CDR3 sequence is CASSPSPPNTGELFF. The CDR3 coding sequence is TGTGCCAGCTCACCCTCCCCACCGAACACCGGGGAGCTGTTTTTT.

The chain is built from TRBV6-6 and TRBJ1-5; 7 bases are shared with TRBD1. Looked up from germline, CDR1 is MNHNY and CDR2 is SVGAGI (reference sequence). The CDR3 has 15 residues. The ends lost 6 bases at V and 3 bases at J; junction bases unmatched: 8. The CDR3 DNA follows: TGTGCCAGCAGCCAACAGGGGCCAGCCAATCAGCCCCAGCATTTT. This translates into CASSQQGPANQPQHF.

The chain recombines TRBV6-1 with TRBJ1-2, with 12 bases fitting TRBD1. The junction had 2 bases not matched to a gene; V was cut back by 4 bases and J by 2 bases. The CDR3 loop spans 15 amino acids. The germline V gene encodes CDR1 MNHNS and CDR2 SASEGT. The CDR3 DNA is TGTGCCAGCAGTGCCGGGACAGGGGGCAACTATGGCTACACCTTC. Translated: CASSAGTGGNYGYTF.

The chain uses TRBV6-1 and TRBJ1-1; no clear D gene. Germline V gene data show CDR1 as MNHNS and CDR2 as SASEGT. V dropped 2 bases and J dropped 1 base, with 8 bases sitting between them. The CDR3 covers 14 residues. The CDR3 here is CASSEPAANTEAFF. The CDR3 nucleotides read TGTGCCAGCAGTGAACCGGCCGCGAACACTGAAGCTTTCTTT.

This clone is a singleton in its sample. This chain links TRBV28 with TRBJ2-3; D possibly corresponds to TRBD2 (6 bases). The CDR3 consists of 15 residues. Germline CDR1 reads MDHEN; CDR2 reads SYDVKM. V was clipped by 5 bases and J by 6 bases, with 18 bases between them. CDR3 DNA: TGTGCCAGCAGTCGCTGGAGGGGAGTCGGGGATACGCAGTATTTT. It specifies CASSRWRGVGDTQYF.

This clone was seen only a few times. The rearrangement links TRBV6-1 to TRBJ2-6; D is undetermined. V was shortened by 6 bases and J by 2 bases, with 11 bases between the two germline ends. Germline V gene data show CDR1 as MNHNS and CDR2 as SASEGT. The CDR3 loop spans 15 amino acids. As DNA, the CDR3 is TGTGCCAGCAGGACGGGCGGCACTGGGGCCAACGTCCTGACTTTC. Encoded protein: CASRTGGTGANVLTF.

The chain is built from TRBV28 and TRBJ2-7, with 7 bases aligning to TRBD2. Germline V gives CDR1 MDHEN, CDR2 SYDVKM. The trim removed 10 bases at V and 3 bases at J, leaving 6 bases unmatched. The CDR3 contains 12 residues. CDR3 nucleotide sequence: TGTGCCACTCGACGGGAGGACTACGAGCAGTACTTC. Translation gives CATRREDYEQYF.

The table lists this clone with a few counts. The chain employs TRBV10-2 and TRBJ2-7, with D perhaps matching TRBD1 or TRBD2 (5 bases each). Trimming cost V 6 bases and J 7 bases, with 13 bases left between them. This CDR3 is built from 12 residues. The germline V gene has CDR1 WSHSY and CDR2 SAAADI. The CDR3 spells CASRGTTPEQYF. The CDR3, as DNA: TGCGCCAGCAGAGGGACGACTCCGGAGCAGTACTTC.

This chain links TRBV6-1 with TRBJ1-2; D gene ambiguous. The CDR3 is 15 amino acids. The V end was cut by 0 bases, the J end by 8 bases, with 16 bases between. CDR1 is MNHNS and CDR2 is SASEGT in the germline V gene. The CDR3 loop reads CASSEAYSAGRGYTF. DNA for the CDR3: TGTGCCAGCAGTGAAGCTTATTCGGCAGGTCGGGGCTACACCTTC.

This clone was seen once. V is TRBV5-1 and J is TRBJ2-5, with a weak D call TRBD1 (7 bases). Germline V gene data show CDR1 as SGHRS and CDR2 as YFSETQ. V lost 4 bases and J lost 3, with 13 bases in between. The CDR3 consists of 14 residues. CDR3 residues: CASSPAGTEETQYF. In DNA form, the CDR3 reads TGCGCCAGCAGCCCGGCGGGGACAGAAGAGACCCAGTACTTC. The full variable domain, its missing parts supplied by reference TRBV5-1 and TRBJ2-5, is KAGVTQTPRYLIKTRGQQVTLSCSPISGHRSVSWYQQTPGQGLQFLFEYFSETQRNKGNFPGRFSGRQFSNSRSEMNVSTLELGDSALYLCASSPAGTEETQYFGPGTRLLVL.

V and J are TRBV28 and TRBJ2-7; tentatively, D is TRBD2 (5 bases). Germline loops: CDR1 MDHEN, CDR2 SYDVKM. V lost 2 bases and J lost 2, with 7 bases in between. The CDR3 runs 13 residues. The CDR3 sequence is CASSLAGTYEQYF. CDR3 nucleotide sequence: TGTGCCAGCAGTTTAGCGGGCACCTACGAGCAGTACTTC.

The J gene is TRBJ1-4, the V gene TRBV28; 7 nucleotides match TRBD1. Per germline, CDR1 MDHEN and CDR2 SYDVKM. The CDR3 length is 16 residues. V gave up 5 bases and J gave up 5 bases; unmatched junction bases: 11. The CDR3 reads CASSKRGTVGNEKLFF. The CDR3 region has the DNA TGTGCCAGCAGTAAAAGGGGGACAGTTGGAAATGAAAAACTGTTTTTT.

CDR3 sequence reads: CASSPGQGRTDTQYF. The DNA for the CDR3 is TGTGCCAGCAGCCCCGGACAGGGACGCACAGATACGCAGTATTTT. V is TRBV11-2 and J is TRBJ2-3; 8 bases match TRBD1. Per germline, CDR1 SGHAT and CDR2 FQNNGV. J was trimmed by 1 base and V by 5 bases; bases with no gene match: 5. This CDR3 is 15 amino acids long. The variable domain in full, completed from reference TRBV11-2 and TRBJ2-3, reads EAGVAQSPRYKIIEKRQSVAFWCNPISGHATLYWYQQILGQGPKLLIQFQNNGVVDDSQLPKDRFSAERLKGVDSTLKIQPAKLEDSAVYLCASSPGQGRTDTQYFGPGTRLTVL.

This clone was picked up one time. The chain uses TRBV5-1 and TRBJ1-1; the D gene is possibly TRBD1 (6 bases). The CDR3 is 12 residues long. V dropped 5 bases and J dropped 8 bases, with 13 bases sitting between them. Germline values: CDR1 SGHRS, CDR2 YFSETQ. CDR3 coding DNA: TGCGCCAGCAGAGGGGGAGAAAGAGAAGCTTTCTTT. Translated: CASRGGEREAFF.

The chain employs TRBV28 and TRBJ1-4; no reliable D call. The ends were cut back, 4 bases at V and 3 bases at J, with 0 bases in the middle. Germline-derived CDR1 and CDR2 are MDHEN and SYDVKM. The CDR3 is 11 residues long. The DNA of the CDR3 is TGTGCCAGCAGTTCTAATGAAAAACTGTTTTTT. This sequence encodes CASSSNEKLFF.

The rearrangement links TRBV6-1 to TRBJ1-2, with TRBD1 identical over 8 bases. The CDR3 extends over 15 amino acids. Losses at the gene ends were 7 bases for V and 1 base for J; bases not matched to a gene: 8. Germline CDR1 MNHNS, CDR2 SASEGT. The CDR3, as DNA: TGTGCCAGCAAACTGGACAGGGTGAATAACTATGGCTACACCTTC. It yields the protein CASKLDRVNNYGYTF.

The CDR3 coding sequence is TGTGCCAGCAGTAAGACTAGCGGGAAAGGGAATGAGCAGTTCTTC. Translated: CASSKTSGKGNEQFF. This sequence joins TRBV6-1 and TRBJ2-1; 11 positions agree with TRBD2. Trimming took 5 bases from V and 7 from J; bases not matched to a gene: 7. The CDR3 runs to 15 residues. CDR1 MNHNS and CDR2 SASEGT come from the germline V gene.

The V call is TRBV5-1, the J call TRBJ2-7; D unresolved. Germline V gene sequence: CDR1 SGHRS, CDR2 YFSETQ. Trimming took off 4 bases at V and 8 bases at J, with 13 bases between the two ends. This CDR3 is 12 amino acids long. The CDR3 is CASSDGPGQQYF. CDR3 nucleotide sequence: TGCGCCAGCAGCGACGGGCCAGGTCAGCAGTACTTC.